A selection of T cell receptor beta chains follows, all from one sample in a study of blood T cell repertoires in COVID-19. Measured with immunoSEQ multiplex PCR; TCRdb has only the in-frame clones, and not every one. The table shows approximately 160,000 clones, with roughly 86% occurring only once. The sequencing input was peripheral blood. These receptors were obtained from a man aged 55-75 years with COVID-19, enrolled during active disease. Each CDR3 is given with its conserved first and last residue. The D gene is left open where the match is weak. Not all rows give a size; the values are once, few, many and, for expanded clones, a class.

v_gene: TRBV7-6; len: 15; j_gene: TRBJ1-2; abundance: -; d_gene: TRBD1; CDR3aa: CASSPTGQGAGGYTF; CDR3nt: TGTGCCAGCAGCCCGACAGGACAGGGGGCTGGTGGCTACACCTTC
v_gene: TRBV19; len: 18; j_gene: TRBJ2-1; abundance: -; d_gene: -; CDR3aa: CASSIDLLARSSYNEQFF; CDR3nt: TGTGCCAGTAGTATCGATCTGCTAGCTCGAAGCTCCTACAATGAGCAGTTCTTC
v_gene: TRBV4-3; len: 15; j_gene: TRBJ1-1; abundance: -; d_gene: -; CDR3aa: CASSQSRSPNTEAFF; CDR3nt: TGCGCCAGCAGCCAGTCAAGGAGCCCGAACACTGAAGCTTTCTTT
v_gene: TRBV6-2/TRBV6-3; len: 15; j_gene: TRBJ2-4; abundance: once; d_gene: -; CDR3aa: CASSYPVTSGNIQYF; CDR3nt: TGTGCCAGCAGTTACCCAGTTACTTCAGGAAACATTCAGTACTTC
v_gene: TRBV24-1; len: 13; j_gene: TRBJ2-7; abundance: -; d_gene: -; CDR3aa: CATSGLPAYEQYF; CDR3nt: TGTGCCACCAGTGGGCTTCCAGCCTACGAGCAGTACTTC
v_gene: TRBV6-5; len: 15; j_gene: TRBJ2-1; abundance: -; d_gene: TRBD2; CDR3aa: CASRLAGASYNEQFF; CDR3nt: TGTGCCAGCAGGCTAGCGGGGGCCTCCTACAATGAGCAGTTCTTC
v_gene: TRBV7-9; len: 17; j_gene: TRBJ1-4; abundance: -; d_gene: TRBD1; CDR3aa: CASSSQNTGGTNEKLFF; CDR3nt: TGTGCCAGCAGCTCACAAAATACAGGGGGAACTAATGAAAAACTGTTTTTT
v_gene: TRBV7-9; len: 15; j_gene: TRBJ1-1; abundance: -; d_gene: -; CDR3aa: CASSLAGQANTEAFF; CDR3nt: TGTGCCAGCAGCTTAGCGGGTCAGGCTAACACTGAAGCTTTCTTT
v_gene: TRBV2; len: 15; j_gene: TRBJ2-1; abundance: -; d_gene: TRBD2; CDR3aa: CASIRSGRAGNEQFF; CDR3nt: TGTGCCAGCATCCGAAGCGGGAGGGCCGGCAATGAGCAGTTCTTC
v_gene: TRBV19; len: 15; j_gene: TRBJ1-5; abundance: medium-sized; d_gene: TRBD1; CDR3aa: CASSVTGATYQPQHF; CDR3nt: TGTGCCAGTAGTGTGACAGGGGCGACCTATCAGCCCCAGCATTTT
v_gene: TRBV7-2; len: 15; j_gene: TRBJ1-1; abundance: -; d_gene: -; CDR3aa: CASSSGGVLNTEAFF; CDR3nt: TGTGCCAGCAGCTCCGGGGGAGTTCTAAACACTGAAGCTTTCTTT
v_gene: TRBV30; len: 13; j_gene: TRBJ1-4; abundance: -; d_gene: -; CDR3aa: CAWRSQAGEKLFF; CDR3nt: TGTGCCTGGAGGTCACAGGCAGGTGAAAAACTGTTTTTT
v_gene: TRBV9; len: 16; j_gene: TRBJ1-3; abundance: few; d_gene: -; CDR3aa: CASSVAGGATGNTIYF; CDR3nt: TGTGCCAGCAGCGTAGCTGGGGGGGCCACTGGAAACACCATATATTTT
v_gene: TRBV15; len: 13; j_gene: TRBJ1-3; abundance: -; d_gene: TRBD1; CDR3aa: CATSRDRGDTIYF; CDR3nt: TGTGCCACCAGCAGGGACAGGGGGGACACCATATATTTT
v_gene: TRBV9; len: 16; j_gene: TRBJ2-7; abundance: -; d_gene: TRBD1; CDR3aa: CASSQGGGTGSYEQYF; CDR3nt: TGTGCCAGCAGCCAGGGGGGAGGGACAGGGTCCTACGAGCAGTACTTC
v_gene: TRBV25-1; len: 15; j_gene: TRBJ1-2; abundance: once; d_gene: -; CDR3aa: CASSEGVGGLHGYTF; CDR3nt: TGTGCCAGCAGTGAGGGGGTAGGGGGTCTCCATGGCTACACCTTC
v_gene: TRBV30; len: 15; j_gene: TRBJ1-2; abundance: -; d_gene: TRBD1; CDR3aa: CAWSVPGTANYGYTF; CDR3nt: TGTGCCTGGAGTGTACCGGGGACAGCTAACTATGGCTACACCTTC
v_gene: TRBV29-1; len: 13; j_gene: TRBJ2-7; abundance: -; d_gene: TRBD1; CDR3aa: CSVSDRGGYEQYF; CDR3nt: TGCAGCGTCTCGGACAGGGGAGGTTACGAGCAGTACTTC
v_gene: TRBV28; len: 16; j_gene: TRBJ2-3; abundance: -; d_gene: TRBD1; CDR3aa: CASSQPRGQGGDTQYF; CDR3nt: TGTGCCAGCAGTCAACCGAGGGGACAGGGGGGAGATACGCAGTATTTT
v_gene: TRBV18; len: 18; j_gene: TRBJ2-6; abundance: -; d_gene: TRBD1; CDR3aa: CASSPGTGFVSGANVLTF; CDR3nt: TGTGCCAGCTCTCCCGGGACAGGGTTTGTGTCTGGGGCCAACGTCCTGACTTTC
v_gene: TRBV18; len: 14; j_gene: TRBJ2-7; abundance: few; d_gene: -; CDR3aa: CASSPYSRGAEQYF; CDR3nt: TGTGCCAGCTCACCGTACTCCAGGGGAGCCGAGCAGTACTTC
v_gene: TRBV2; len: 12; j_gene: TRBJ1-2; abundance: -; d_gene: -; CDR3aa: CASSENYVGYTF; CDR3nt: TGTGCCAGCAGTGAAAACTATGTTGGCTACACCTTC
v_gene: TRBV6-5; len: 14; j_gene: TRBJ1-1; abundance: -; d_gene: -; CDR3aa: CASSPDGRNTEAFF; CDR3nt: TGTGCCAGCAGTCCCGACGGGAGGAACACTGAAGCTTTCTTT
v_gene: TRBV7-9; len: 15; j_gene: TRBJ2-5; abundance: -; d_gene: TRBD2; CDR3aa: CASSLMVAGGETQYF; CDR3nt: TGTGCCAGCAGCTTAATGGTAGCGGGAGGCGAGACCCAGTACTTC
v_gene: TRBV18; len: 14; j_gene: TRBJ2-5; abundance: -; d_gene: -; CDR3aa: CASSPSRAKETQYF; CDR3nt: TGTGCCAGCTCACCATCGCGGGCTAAGGAGACCCAGTACTTC
v_gene: TRBV29-1; len: 14; j_gene: TRBJ2-2; abundance: -; d_gene: -; CDR3aa: CSATGNGNTGELFF; CDR3nt: TGCAGCGCTACAGGGAACGGGAACACCGGGGAGCTGTTTTTT
v_gene: TRBV6-1; len: 16; j_gene: TRBJ1-5; abundance: -; d_gene: -; CDR3aa: CASSEGIPEGNQPQHF; CDR3nt: TGTGCCAGCAGTGAAGGGATCCCAGAGGGCAATCAGCCCCAGCATTTT
v_gene: TRBV9; len: 15; j_gene: TRBJ2-7; abundance: -; d_gene: TRBD1; CDR3aa: CASSVRDRGFHEQYF; CDR3nt: TGTGCCAGCAGCGTCCGGGACAGAGGCTTCCACGAGCAGTACTTC